The 10 T cell receptor beta chains in this list originate from one sample, sequenced in a study of cytomegalovirus exposure and HLA in healthy donors. It was with 60 Vbeta and 13 Jbeta primers that the PCR ran. Sequencing was performed with immunoSEQ multiplex PCR; in TCRdb, only in-frame clones are kept and a portion is missing. The sample yields more than 85,000 clones, around 75% seen once. Sequences were obtained from PBMCs. The receptor set was obtained from a man between 35 and 55 years old in good health and CMV-seronegative.

Notes on this clone: At one of its ends the junction is not consistent with the germline gene, which may arise from a read error. The V and J genes are TRBV20-1 and TRBJ1-5; the D is unclear. The CDR3 is 11 amino acids. The V gene's germline CDR1 is DFQATT and CDR2 SNEGSKA (reference sequence). CDR3 sequence (DNA): TGCAGTGCGAGAGACGAGGGCCCCCAGCATTTT. Its translation is CSARDEGPQHF.

V gene TRBV6-5 combines with J gene TRBJ1-4; D call uncertain. V shed 2 bases and J shed 0 bases, with 10 bases lying between them. The CDR3 has 16 amino acids. The germline CDR1 and CDR2 sequences are MNHEY and SVGAGI. The CDR3 region is CASSYGFGATNEKLFF. Here the CDR3 DNA reads TGTGCCAGCAGTTACGGTTTCGGTGCAACTAATGAAAAACTGTTTTTT.

The chain is built from TRBV10-1 and TRBJ2-3; 8 nucleotides agree with TRBD2. Per the germline V gene, CDR1 is WNHNN and CDR2 is SYGVQD (reference sequence). V dropped 8 bases and J dropped 3; count of bases not matched to a gene: 7. CDR3 length: 14 residues. CDR3 DNA: TGCGCCAGCCAAGCCCAGCGGGAGACAGATACGCAGTATTTT. Its translation is CASQAQRETDTQYF.

The rearrangement links TRBV27 to TRBJ1-6, with D perhaps TRBD1 (6 bases). Trimming removed 8 bases at V and 5 bases at J, with 13 bases between. The CDR3 extends over 14 amino acids. CDR1 and CDR2 from the germline V gene are MNHEY and SMNVEV (reference sequence). CDR3 region: CASRRDTDNSPLHF. The CDR3 coding sequence is TGTGCCAGCCGCCGGGACACCGATAATTCACCCCTCCACTTT.

V usage is TRBV7-9 and J usage is TRBJ2-2; D might be TRBD2 (6 bases). Trimming removed 5 bases from V and 0 bases from J, with 16 bases in between. The CDR3 runs 17 residues. Germline V CDR1 and CDR2: SEHNR, FQNEAQ (reference sequence). CDR3 sequence reads: CASSKTRDFPNTGELFF. The DNA of the CDR3 is TGTGCCAGCAGCAAGACTAGGGATTTTCCGAACACCGGGGAGCTGTTTTTT.

The chain couples TRBV7-3 to TRBJ2-5, with TRBD2 matching 12 bases. V shed 4 bases and J 3 bases; nucleotides not matched to a gene: 3. The CDR3 is made up of 15 amino acids. The germline gives CDR1 SGHTA, CDR2 FQGTGA. This chain's CDR3 is CASSSLAGGKETQYF. The CDR3, as DNA: TGTGCCAGCAGCTCACTAGCGGGGGGTAAAGAGACCCAGTACTTC.

The rearrangement joins TRBV5-6 to TRBJ1-1; 9 nucleotides agree with TRBD1. The CDR3 covers 18 residues. Unmatched junction bases numbered 13, after V lost 4 bases and J lost 0 bases. CDR1 SGHDT and CDR2 YYEEEE come from the germline V gene. The CDR3 here is CASSPSRDRAPMNTEAFF. As DNA, the CDR3 is TGTGCCAGCAGCCCGTCCCGGGACAGGGCTCCTATGAACACTGAAGCTTTCTTT.

This clone was seen just once. CDR3 DNA sequence: TGTGCCAGCAGCTCCTCCGAGACACTCCTTTCCTACGAGCAGTACTTC. The encoded protein is CASSSSETLLSYEQYF. This chain connects TRBV5-4 to TRBJ2-7, with unresolved D. Germline CDR1 reads SGHNT; CDR2 reads YYREEE (reference sequence). The CDR3 sequence is 16 residues long. The V end lost 3 bases, the J end lost 1 base, and 17 bases lay between the germline ends.

The rearrangement uses TRBV29-1 and TRBJ2-5; 8 positions match TRBD2. The J call may be wrong; the DNA end is better matched by TRBJ2-7. This CDR3 region has 15 residues. CDR1 is SQVTM and CDR2 is ANQGSEA in the germline V gene. The CDR3 region is CSVEWAERESHEQYF. The DNA of the CDR3 is TGCAGCGTTGAATGGGCGGAGCGGGAGTCCCACGAGCAGTACTTC.

The chain's CDR3 is CASSQAGGTYEQYF. The DNA for the CDR3 is TGTGCCAGCAGCCAAGCTGGGGGCACCTACGAGCAGTACTTC. The V gene is TRBV7-6, the J gene TRBJ2-7; weak D call: TRBD1 (6 bases). CDR3 length: 14 residues. V shed 5 bases and J shed 2 bases, with 13 bases lying between them. Germline lookup yields CDR1 SGHVS and CDR2 FNYEAQ.